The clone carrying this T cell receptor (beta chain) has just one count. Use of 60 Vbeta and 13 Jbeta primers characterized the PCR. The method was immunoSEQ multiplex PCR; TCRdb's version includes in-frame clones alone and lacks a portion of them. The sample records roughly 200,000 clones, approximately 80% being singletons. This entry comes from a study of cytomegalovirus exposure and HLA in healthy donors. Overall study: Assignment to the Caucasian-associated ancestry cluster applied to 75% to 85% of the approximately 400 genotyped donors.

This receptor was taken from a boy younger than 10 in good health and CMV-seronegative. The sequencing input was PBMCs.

CDR3 residues: CAISESGTGDYEQFF. CDR3 DNA: TGTGCCATCAGTGAGTCCGGGACAGGTGATTATGAGCAGTTCTTC. J is TRBJ2-1 and V is TRBV10-3; 8 bases align to TRBD1. Germline loops: CDR1 ENHRY, CDR2 SYGVKD. V lost 0 bases to trimming and J lost 8 bases; unmatched junction nucleotides: 6. The length of the CDR3 is 15 residues.